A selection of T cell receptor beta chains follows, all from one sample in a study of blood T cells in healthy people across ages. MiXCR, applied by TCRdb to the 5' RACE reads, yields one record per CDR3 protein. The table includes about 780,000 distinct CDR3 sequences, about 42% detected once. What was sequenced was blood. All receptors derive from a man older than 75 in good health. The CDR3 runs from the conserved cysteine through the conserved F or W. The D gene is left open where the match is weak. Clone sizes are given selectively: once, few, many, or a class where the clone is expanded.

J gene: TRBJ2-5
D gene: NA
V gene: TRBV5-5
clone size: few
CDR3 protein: CASSVATNQETQYF
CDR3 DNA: TGTGCCAGCAGCGTAGCGACTAACCAAGAGACCCAGTACTTC

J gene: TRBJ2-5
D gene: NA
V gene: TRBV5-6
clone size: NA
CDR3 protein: CASSLDDQETQYF
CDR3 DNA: TGTGCCAGCAGTTTAGACGACCAAGAGACCCAGTACTTC

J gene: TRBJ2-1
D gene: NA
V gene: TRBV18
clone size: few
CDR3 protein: CASSPSYGGSYNEQFF
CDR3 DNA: TGTGCCAGCTCACCATCTTACGGGGGCTCCTACAATGAGCAGTTCTTC

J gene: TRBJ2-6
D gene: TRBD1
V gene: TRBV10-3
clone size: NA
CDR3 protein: CAISGWDRGKKGANVLTF
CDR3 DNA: TGTGCCATCAGTGGATGGGACAGGGGGAAGAAAGGGGCCAACGTCCTGACTTTC

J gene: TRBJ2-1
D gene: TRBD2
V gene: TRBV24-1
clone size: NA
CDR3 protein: CATSEHRGGINEQFF
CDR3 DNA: TGTGCCACCAGTGAGCACCGGGGGGGGATCAATGAGCAGTTCTTC

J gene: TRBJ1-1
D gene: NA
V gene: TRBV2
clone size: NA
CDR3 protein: CASSVSREAFF
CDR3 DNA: TGTGCCAGCAGTGTTAGCAGGGAAGCTTTCTTT

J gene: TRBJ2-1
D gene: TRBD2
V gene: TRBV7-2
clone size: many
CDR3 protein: CASSLVAGGPNEQFF
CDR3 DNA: TGTGCCAGCAGCTTAGTAGCGGGAGGGCCCAATGAGCAGTTCTTC

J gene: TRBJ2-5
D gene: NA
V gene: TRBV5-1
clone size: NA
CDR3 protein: CASSLEASVETQYF
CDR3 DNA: TGCGCCAGCAGCTTGGAGGCTAGCGTGGAGACCCAGTACTTC

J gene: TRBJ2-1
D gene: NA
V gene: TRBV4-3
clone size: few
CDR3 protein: CASSGGPHEQFF
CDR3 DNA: TGCGCCAGCAGCGGGGGGCCCCATGAGCAGTTCTTC

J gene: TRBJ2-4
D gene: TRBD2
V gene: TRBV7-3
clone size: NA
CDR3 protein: CASSLSGGSQYERYF
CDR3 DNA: TGTGCCAGCAGCTTAAGCGGCGGGAGTCAATACGAGCGGTACTTC

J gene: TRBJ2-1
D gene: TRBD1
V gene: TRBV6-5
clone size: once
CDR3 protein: CASTLRRDSNSEQFF
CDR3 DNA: TGTGCCAGCACCTTACGTCGGGACAGTAACAGTGAGCAGTTCTTC

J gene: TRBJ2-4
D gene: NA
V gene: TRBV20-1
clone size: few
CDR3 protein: CSARGGRGGKNIQYF
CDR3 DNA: TGCAGTGCCAGAGGGGGGAGAGGGGGCAAAAACATTCAGTACTTC

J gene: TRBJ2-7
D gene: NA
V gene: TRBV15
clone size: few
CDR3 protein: CATSRDPGHEQYF
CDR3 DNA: TGTGCCACCAGCAGAGATCCAGGGCACGAGCAGTACTTC

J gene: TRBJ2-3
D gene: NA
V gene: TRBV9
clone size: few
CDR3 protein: CASSVHTDTQYF
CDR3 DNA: TGTGCCAGCAGCGTGCACACAGATACGCAGTATTTT

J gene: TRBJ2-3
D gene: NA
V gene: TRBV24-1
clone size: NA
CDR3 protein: CATSDATGSDTQYF
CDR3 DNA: TGTGCCACCAGTGATGCCACAGGGTCAGATACGCAGTATTTT

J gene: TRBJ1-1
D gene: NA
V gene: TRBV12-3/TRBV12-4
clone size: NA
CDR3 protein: CASSLRTQNTEAFF
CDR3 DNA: TGTGCCAGCAGTTTAAGGACACAGAACACTGAAGCTTTCTTT

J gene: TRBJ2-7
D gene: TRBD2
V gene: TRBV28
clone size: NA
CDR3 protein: CASSFLLAEGSSYEQYF
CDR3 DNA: TGTGCCAGCAGTTTCTTACTAGCGGAAGGGAGCTCCTACGAGCAGTACTTC

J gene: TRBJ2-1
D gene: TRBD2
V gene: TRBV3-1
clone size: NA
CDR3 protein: CASSPGGAARSSYNEQFF
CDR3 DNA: TGTGCCAGCAGCCCCGGGGGGGCCGCCCGGAGCTCCTACAATGAGCAGTTCTTC

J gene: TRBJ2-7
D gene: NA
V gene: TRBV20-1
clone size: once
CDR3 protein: CSAGGQDAYEQYF
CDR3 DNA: TGCAGTGCTGGGGGCCAGGACGCGTACGAGCAGTACTTC

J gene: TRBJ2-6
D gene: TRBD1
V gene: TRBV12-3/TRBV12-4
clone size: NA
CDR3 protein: CASSRTGVGANVLTF
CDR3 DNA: TGTGCCAGCAGCCGGACAGGGGTTGGGGCCAACGTCCTGACTTTC

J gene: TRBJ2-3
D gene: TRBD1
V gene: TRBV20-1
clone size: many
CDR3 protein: CSASGRGQGDTQYF
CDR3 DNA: TGCAGTGCTAGCGGCAGGGGGCAGGGAGATACGCAGTATTTT

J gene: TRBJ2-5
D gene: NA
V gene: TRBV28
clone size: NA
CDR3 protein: CASSLGSPSKQYF
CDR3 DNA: TGTGCCAGCAGTTTAGGGTCTCCCTCCAAGCAGTACTTC

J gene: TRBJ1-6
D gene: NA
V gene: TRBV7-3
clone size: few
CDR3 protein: CASSPTGQPNSPLHF
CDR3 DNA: TGTGCCAGCAGCCCCACCGGACAGCCGAATTCACCCCTCCACTTT

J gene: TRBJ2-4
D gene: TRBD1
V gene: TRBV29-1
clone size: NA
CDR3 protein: CSVRTMDRAPNIQYF
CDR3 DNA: TGCAGCGTTAGGACCATGGACAGGGCCCCAAACATTCAGTACTTC

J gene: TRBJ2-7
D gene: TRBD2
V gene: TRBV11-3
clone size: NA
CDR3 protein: CASSLEGLAEYEQYF
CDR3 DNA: TGTGCCAGCAGCTTAGAGGGACTAGCGGAATACGAGCAGTACTTC

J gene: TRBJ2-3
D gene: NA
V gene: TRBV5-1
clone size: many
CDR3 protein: CASSLDGASSTDTQYF
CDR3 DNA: TGCGCCAGCAGCTTGGACGGGGCCTCTAGCACAGATACGCAGTATTTT

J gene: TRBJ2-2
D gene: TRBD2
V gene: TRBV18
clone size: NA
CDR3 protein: CASSPAGLAGPPELFF
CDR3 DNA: TGTGCCAGCTCCCCAGCGGGACTAGCGGGGCCGCCCGAGCTGTTTTTT

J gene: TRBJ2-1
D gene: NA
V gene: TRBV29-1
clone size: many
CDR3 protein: CSASGPDYDEQFF
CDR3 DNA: TGCAGCGCCAGCGGGCCAGACTACGATGAGCAGTTCTTC

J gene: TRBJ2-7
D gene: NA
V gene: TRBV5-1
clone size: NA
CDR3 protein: CASSLGYHTGDYNEQYF
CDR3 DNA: TGCGCCAGCAGCTTGGGGTACCACACCGGAGACTACAATGAGCAGTACTTC

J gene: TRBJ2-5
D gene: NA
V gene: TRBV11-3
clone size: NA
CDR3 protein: CASSPSGEETQYF
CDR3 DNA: TGTGCCAGCAGTCCCTCGGGGGAAGAGACCCAGTACTTC

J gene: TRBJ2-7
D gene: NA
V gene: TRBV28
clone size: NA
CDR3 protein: CASTIGRAYEQYF
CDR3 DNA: TGTGCCAGCACAATCGGCAGGGCCTACGAGCAGTACTTC

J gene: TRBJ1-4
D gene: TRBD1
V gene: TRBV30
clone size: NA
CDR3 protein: CAWSVRTGSNEKLFF
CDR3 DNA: TGTGCCTGGAGTGTTCGGACAGGAAGTAATGAAAAACTGTTTTTT

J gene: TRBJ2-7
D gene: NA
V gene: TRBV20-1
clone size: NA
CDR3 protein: CSARDLGSGSYNEQYF
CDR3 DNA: TGCAGTGCTAGAGATCTCGGGAGTGGTTCCTACAATGAGCAGTACTTC

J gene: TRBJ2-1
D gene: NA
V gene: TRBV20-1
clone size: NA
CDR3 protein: CSARPASREFF
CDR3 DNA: TGCAGCGCCCGCCCGGCGAGCCGCGAGTTCTTC

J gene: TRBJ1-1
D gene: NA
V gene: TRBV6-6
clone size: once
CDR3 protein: CASSFRDGRNTEAFF
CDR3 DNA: TGTGCCAGCAGTTTCCGGGACGGCCGGAACACTGAAGCTTTCTTT